The 3 T cell receptor beta chains below were found in one sample sequenced in a study of CD8 T cells in ankylosing spondylitis. Study-level findings and limits: What appeared characteristic of ankylosing spondylitis blood was a TCR beta motif of eight or nine highly homologous variants.

Their antigens are not known. TCRdb reanalysed the 5' RACE reads using MiXCR and keeps one entry per CDR3 protein. This sample has hundreds of thousands of distinct CDR3 sequences; 10% to 15% occur once, and the top ten carry under 0.6%. The sample taken for sequencing was blood, either unsorted or a sorted T cell fraction (not recorded which). These receptors were obtained from a male donor with ankylosing spondylitis.

This clonotype came up a few times. The V call is TRBV5-1, the J call TRBJ2-2; the D gene is possibly TRBD2 (7 bases). This CDR3 has 16 residues. Germline lookup yields CDR1 SGHRS and CDR2 YFSETQ. V was trimmed by 0 bases and J by 5 bases, leaving 14 bases between them. CDR3 in amino acids: CASSLAGGRETGELFF. In DNA form, the CDR3 reads TGCGCCAGCAGCTTGGCCGGGGGGCGAGAAACCGGGGAGCTGTTTTTT. Supplemented by reference TRBV5-1 and TRBJ2-2, the full variable domain reads KAGVTQTPRYLIKTRGQQVTLSCSPISGHRSVSWYQQTPGQGLQFLFEYFSETQRNKGNFPGRFSGRQFSNSRSEMNVSTLELGDSALYLCASSLAGGRETGELFFGEGSRLTVL.

The chain carries TRBV12-3 or TRBV12-4 and TRBJ2-1, with D possibly TRBD1 on 5 matching bases. Trimming took 6 bases from V and 2 from J, leaving 14 bases between them. The length of the CDR3 is 15 residues. This CDR3 reads CASRGETAPYNEQFF. The CDR3 DNA follows: TGTGCCAGCAGAGGAGAGACAGCGCCCTACAATGAGCAGTTCTTC.

CDR3 protein: CSAPLGASLNTEAFF. CDR3 sequence (DNA): TGCAGTGCCCCCTTGGGGGCCTCTTTGAACACTGAAGCTTTCTTT. The chain links TRBV20-1 to TRBJ1-1; a possible D gene is TRBD1 (6 bases). Looked up from germline, CDR1 is DFQATT and CDR2 is SNEGSKA (reference sequence). V shed 6 bases and J shed 0 bases, with 17 bases lying between them. This CDR3 is 15 amino acids long.